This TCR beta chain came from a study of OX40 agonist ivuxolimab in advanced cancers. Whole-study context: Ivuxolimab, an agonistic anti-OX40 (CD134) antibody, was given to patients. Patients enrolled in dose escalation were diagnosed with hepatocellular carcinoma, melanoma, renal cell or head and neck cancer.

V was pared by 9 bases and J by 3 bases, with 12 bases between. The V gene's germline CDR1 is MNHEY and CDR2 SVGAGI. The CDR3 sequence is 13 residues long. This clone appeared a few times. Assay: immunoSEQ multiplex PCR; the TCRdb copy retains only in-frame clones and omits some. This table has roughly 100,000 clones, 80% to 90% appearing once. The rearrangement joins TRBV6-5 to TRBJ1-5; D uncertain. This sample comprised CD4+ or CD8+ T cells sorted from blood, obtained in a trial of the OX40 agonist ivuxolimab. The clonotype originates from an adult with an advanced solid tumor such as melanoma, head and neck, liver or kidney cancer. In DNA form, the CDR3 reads TGTGCCAGTAAGCTAGGGCTCAATCAGCCCCAGCATTTT. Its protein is CASKLGLNQPQHF.